Described below is a single T cell receptor (beta chain) sequence and its context. Under the authors' procedure: Researchers report that nucleated cell counts were estimated from reference gene primer amplification. The method was immunoSEQ multiplex PCR; TCRdb's version includes in-frame clones alone and lacks a portion of them. That table gives V, J and clone size, and the DNA gave D and trimming. The profile shows around 310,000 clones, approximately 89% of them singletons. The data were obtained in a study of blood T cell repertoires in COVID-19. At the level of the study: There were acute and convalescent COVID-19 samples, and they came from the United States, Italy and Spain.

Trimming stripped 9 bases from V and 4 bases from J, with 19 bases between. This CDR3 region has 15 residues. Germline V gene sequence: CDR1 LNHDA, CDR2 SQIVND (reference sequence). Which cohort a participant joined came from the clinical history participants gave. The TCR comes from a woman aged 40 to 50 who had recovered from COVID-19. What was sequenced was PBMCs or T cells enriched from blood (not recorded which). The chain carries TRBV19 and TRBJ1-5; D not resolved. The CDR3 DNA sequence: TGTGCCAGCAGCCCCCGACTGCCCGGGAATCAGCCCCAGCATTTT. It codes for CASSPRLPGNQPQHF. Filled out from reference TRBV19 and TRBJ1-5, the complete variable domain reads DGGITQSPKYLFRKEGQNVTLSCEQNLNHDAMYWYRQDPGQGLRLIYYSQIVNDFQKGDIAEGYSVSREKKESFPLTVTSAQKNPTAFYLCASSPRLPGNQPQHFGDGTRLSIL.